This T cell receptor (beta chain) was obtained from a study of regulatory T cells in long-lasting Graves disease. Study results and limitations: Comparison showed that persistent patients shared more public clonotypes (about 2,600) than new patients (roughly 1,000).

Building of the TCR beta libraries involved iRepertoire HTBI primers and Arm-PCR of CDR3 regions. TCRdb used MiXCR to reprocess the multiplex PCR reads, holding one entry per CDR3 protein. This sample carries 440,000 or so distinct CDR3 sequences, about 16% of them seen once, and the ten largest clones take over 15%. This clonotype showed up many times. Its target is unknown. Time point: newly diagnosed GD, antithyroid drugs for less than 3 months. From RNA extracted from PBMCs, the TCR library was made. Germline V lookup: CDR1 SNHLY, CDR2 FYNNEI. The CDR3 covers 13 residues. V trimming: 6 bases; J trimming: 7 bases; junction bases outside the gene matches: 9. These same records also appear under a second study, on T cells in Graves' hyperthyroidism and ophthalmopathy.

The specimen comprised peripheral blood mononuclear cells (PBMCs), sampled at new diagnosis, from a patient treated with antithyroid drugs. This receptor was obtained from a woman aged 30 to 39 with Graves disease. V is TRBV2 and J is TRBJ2-7, with 7 bases identical to TRBD2. The CDR3 spells CASSDREDGEQYF. As DNA, the CDR3 is TGTGCCAGCAGCGACCGGGAGGACGGGGAGCAGTACTTC.